The subject of this entry is one TCR beta chain. No cognate antigen has been identified for it. No base qualities exist here, and no much larger clone lies one base off it. The record originates from a study of cytomegalovirus exposure and HLA in healthy donors (dated by TCRdb to the late 2010s). At the level of the whole study: An earlier analysis of some 600 of the donors reported 276 Gb of sequence data and 95 million to 130 million unique TCR beta sequences obtained from about 200 million T cells. Approximately 300 gigabases of sequencing data and 70 million to 95 million unique TCR sequences made up an early release that covered several hundred HLA-typed donors. Among the roughly 400 genotyped donors, 75% to 90% belonged to the genetic ancestry cluster associated with self-reported Caucasian donors. The aim of the study was to test whether cataloging public T cell receptors could identify signatures of past pathogen exposure. The T cell repertoires of under 750 subjects were profiled by immunosequencing and related to cytomegalovirus serostatus. Besides the first cohort of around 670 subjects, a separate validation cohort made up of 120 or so different subjects was used. The study combined high-throughput TCR immunosequencing, statistical association of individual TCRs with disease status, and machine learning to predict cytomegalovirus infection status. In a later analysis, previously published TCR beta repertoires from 666 donors were re-analyzed and high-resolution HLA genotyping was added so that TCR occurrence patterns could be studied. In the later analysis, no new phenotypic data were used to find candidate immune exposures; instead, reliance was placed on TCR beta sequences and their occurrence across donors. To decide whether each TCR beta V gene segment behaved as functional or pseudogenic, an earlier analysis of some 570 of the donors relied on high-throughput TCR beta sequencing. Donor age, sex, ethnicity and CMV serostatus were compiled together with the repertoire data. A later genetic analysis used genome-wide SNP genotypes for about 60% of the 666 donors, treating that subset as a discovery cohort. Every repertoire in the discovery cohort had been generated on one and the same sequencing platform. Both class I and class II loci were covered by HLA typing, at four-digit resolution. Typing coverage differed by locus: A, B, C, DRB1 and DQB1 were typed in roughly 620-630 donors, DQA1 in 522, DPA1 in around 610, and DPB1 in 450 to 480. Roughly 5 DR-DQ haplotypes were treated as single units for association and clustering because of strong linkage in the cohort. Among roughly 400 genotyped donors of the cohort, an average of around 240,000 unique TCR beta nucleotide sequences were sequenced per donor, roughly 18% of them non-productive.

The cohort consisted of 666 healthy bone marrow donors. At the time of sampling, every cohort member was nominally healthy, though immune exposures that went unrecorded were likely present. The donor tested CMV seronegative, placing the donor among the 300 to 450 seronegative members of the cohort. A peripheral blood sample was provided by each donor, and peripheral blood mononuclear cells were used for TCR beta sequencing. The Qiagen DNeasy Blood Extraction Kit was used to extract genomic DNA from the blood cell samples. In the germline V gene (reference sequence), CDR1 corresponds to WNHNN and CDR2 to SYGVQD. Trimmed from V: 8 bases; trimmed from J: 7 bases; junction bases lacking a gene match: 1. The CDR3 runs 10 residues from the cysteine to the phenylalanine. Just CDR3 DNA is preserved here, 30 bases in frame from base 1. The protocol used for the library was the immunoSEQ multiplex PCR assay. The multiplex PCR relied on a mix of 60 forward primers for TCR Vbeta segments and 13 reverse primers for TCR Jbeta segments. The CDR3 region of rearranged TCR beta genes was amplified from genomic DNA by a multiplex PCR assay. The Illumina HiSeq System was used to sequence the amplified TCR beta libraries as 87-base-pair reads. Under the source paper's analysis protocol: In a later analysis, tens of millions of unique TCR beta chains were counted across the 650 to 700 repertoires, and roughly 11 million of these chains were shared by at least two donors. To remove PCR and sequencing errors, raw reads were error-corrected and collapsed into unique sequences using a nearest-neighbor algorithm that merged closely related sequences. To assign V, D and J gene segments, CDR3 sequences were aligned to IMGT reference sequences. For a sequence to be retained, a match of at least six nucleotides was required to both a V gene segment and a J gene segment. A rearrangement counted as productive if the CDR3 had no stop codons and remained in frame with V and J, and every other rearrangement counted as non-productive. CDR3 was defined according to IMGT convention as the region running from the second conserved V-encoded cysteine to the conserved J-encoded phenylalanine. The earlier analysis of about 590 of the donors excluded sequences that lacked an unambiguous match to a single V gene segment. In an earlier analysis of 587 of the donors, a V segment was called functional when productive rearrangements were above 56.7%, and segregating when the standard deviation between donors exceeded 5%. A statistical classification framework was built to diagnose cytomegalovirus status from the catalog of TCR beta chain sequences. A later analysis assigned V and J genes by comparing TCR nucleotide sequences with IMGT/GENE-DB human TR gene sequences. A later analysis assigned CDR3 sequences and most-parsimonious VDJ recombination scenarios with the TCRdist pipeline. In a later analysis, every TCR beta chain was defined by the combination of its CDR3 amino acid sequence and its V-gene family, and reads without a unique V-gene family were dropped. A later analysis removed 550 to 650 highly shared, low-generation-probability nucleotide sequences to deal with suspected cross-contamination and a sequencing artifact. For each public chain, a later analysis derived a clonal expansion index from normalized ranks of inferred template counts within each repertoire. In a later analysis, generation probabilities were computed with a VDJ recombination model fitted to out-of-frame rearrangements, and the resulting probabilities were checked against IGoR. In a later analysis, hypergeometric tests were used to score TCR-TCR, TCR-HLA and TCR-CMV co-occurrence, with a repertoire-size bias correction applied to TCR pairs. To estimate false discovery rates, a later analysis permuted the HLA or CMV assignments 20 times. In a later analysis, co-occurring TCRs were grouped with DBSCAN, and TCRdist sequence similarity was added when clustering was performed within HLA-allele-positive subsets. Repertoires with fewer than 30,000 or more than 120,000 public chains were left out of co-occurrence clustering, as were about 5 repertoires with anomalous nucleotide sharing. The clones in this table, taken by TCRdb from immuneACCESS, are in-frame only. Not every clone is retained; where verified, under half of the shortfall comes from an unresolved V gene, and the cause of the rest is unknown. V and J calls and clone size follow that table, whereas D and trimming were derived from the DNA. This sample holds over 150,000 clones; about 86% were observed only once. About 2.2% of the sample is in the top ten clones.

Overall results and qualifications from the work: Because HLA typing was missing for some donors at each locus, association tests included only the typed subset. A later genetic analysis reported fewer N-insertions in productive TCRs among donors in an Asian-associated ancestry cluster than the approximately 700-donor mean. Strong co-occurrence of HLA alleles, especially DR and DQ, made assigning TCR associations to individual alleles difficult. Linkage disequilibrium might explain the correlated functional status among segregating V segments, but an unknown experimental factor could not be ruled out. A later genetic analysis associated a missense DCLRE1C variant with V-gene and J-gene trimming of TCR beta chains, and an independent cohort replicated the association. Because counts were too low, roughly 18 rarely observed V segments, including chromosome 9 orphons, were left out of the earlier analysis of some 600 of the donors. The sequencing pipeline was judged likely to have produced a cluster of highly shared sequence variants as a technical artifact. In an earlier analysis of under 600 of the donors, most TCR beta V segments were observed in productive rearrangements about 87% or about 30% of the time, broadly matching IMGT annotations. In a later analysis, TCR association rates were found to vary across HLA loci, with the most associated TCRs seen for DRB1 alleles and the fewest for HLA-C alleles. In the study, approximately 160 TCR beta chains were listed as associated with cytomegalovirus. A further reported finding was that TCR beta sequences accurately predicted the HLA-A and HLA-B alleles for most subjects in the first cohort. Sequencing depth was assumed to be roughly uniform across donors in the presence/absence analyses, though that assumption may not hold. In a later analysis, several top co-occurrence clusters were reported to appear linked to parvovirus B19, influenza, CMV and Epstein-Barr virus. Across donors, most TCR sequences were observed very rarely, whereas some public TCRs were present in many individuals. The authors suggested that the approach could potentially be generalized to other disease states and immunological phenotypes. For the cohort, immune exposure information was limited to CMV serostatus. In this cohort, only TCR beta chains were sequenced, and detectable features were limited by the absence of alpha or paired-chain data. A few of the identified cytomegalovirus-associated TCR beta chains were confirmed in vitro to be specific for cytomegalovirus antigens. At a false discovery rate of 0.05, a later analysis linked approximately 18,000 TCR beta sequences to specific HLA alleles. In a later analysis, HLA-associated TCR beta chains showed more clonal expansion and lower generation probabilities than non-associated chains that were equally common. In both the original and validation cohorts, the classifier was reported to diagnose cytomegalovirus status with high specificity and sensitivity. Most CMV-associated TCR beta chains appeared to be HLA-restricted in a later analysis, and the HLA associations seemed to be driven largely by CMV exposure. Some IMGT-functional V segments, including TRBV6-2 and TRBV6-3, could not be told apart with the 87-base-pair reads, so those segments were excluded.

The sequencing input was PBMCs. The sequence was obtained from a woman younger than 45 in good health and CMV-seronegative. Here the chain combines TRBV10-1 and TRBJ2-7, with 8 middle bases fitting TRBD1. The CDR3 in this case is CASRDREQYF. The nucleotides read TGCGCCAGCCGGGACAGGGAGCAGTACTTC.